This T cell receptor (beta chain) was identified during a study of cytomegalovirus exposure and HLA in healthy donors. Study results and caveats: In a later analysis, TCR beta V- and J-gene trimming showed a link to a missense DCLRE1C variant. Information on immune exposure was restricted to one variable (CMV serostatus). The classifier, whose performance was assessed in both the original and validation cohorts, reportedly diagnosed cytomegalovirus status with high specificity and sensitivity. Researchers reported in a later analysis that common viral pathogens appeared linked to several top clusters.

PCR primers comprised 60 Vbeta and 13 Jbeta primers. Libraries were prepared by immunoSEQ multiplex PCR; TCRdb keeps only in-frame clonotypes and omits some of them. Here the sample spans roughly 150,000 clones, 65% to 90% being singletons. The V gene end was trimmed by 6 bases and the J gene end by 2 bases; junction bases not matched to a gene: 15. Per germline, CDR1 ENHRY and CDR2 SYGVKD. This CDR3 spans 18 amino acids. Details on this clone: What it binds is unknown.

This rearrangement joins TRBV10-3 to TRBJ1-3; 8 bases align to TRBD1. The source is a woman aged 50 to 65 in good health and CMV-seropositive. Source material: PBMCs. Here the CDR3 reads CAISHSNSDRAAGNTIYF. DNA of the CDR3: TGTGCCATCAGCCACAGCAACTCGGACAGGGCCGCTGGAAACACCATATATTTT.